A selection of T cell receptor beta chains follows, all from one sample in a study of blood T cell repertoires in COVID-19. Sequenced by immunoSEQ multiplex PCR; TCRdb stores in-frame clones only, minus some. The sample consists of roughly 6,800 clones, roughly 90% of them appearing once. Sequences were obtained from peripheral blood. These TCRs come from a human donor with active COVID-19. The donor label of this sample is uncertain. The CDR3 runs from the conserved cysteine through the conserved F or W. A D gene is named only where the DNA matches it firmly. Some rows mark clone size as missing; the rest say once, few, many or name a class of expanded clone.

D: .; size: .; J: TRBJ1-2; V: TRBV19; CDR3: CASTILGKGYTF; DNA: TGTGCCAGTACCATACTAGGGAAAGGCTACACCTTC
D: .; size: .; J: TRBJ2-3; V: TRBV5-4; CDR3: CASSLDRGGTDTQYF; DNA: TGTGCCAGCAGCTTGGATAGAGGCGGCACAGATACGCAGTATTTT
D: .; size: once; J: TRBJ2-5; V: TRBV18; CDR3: CASSPGGSETQYF; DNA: TGTGCCAGCTCACCAGGCGGGTCGGAGACCCAGTACTTC
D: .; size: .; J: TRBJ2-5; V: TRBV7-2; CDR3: CASSPGDAATETQYF; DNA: TGTGCCAGCAGCCCGGGGGACGCCGCAACAGAGACCCAGTACTTC
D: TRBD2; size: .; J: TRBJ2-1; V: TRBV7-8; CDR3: CASSKTGLAGNEQFF; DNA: TGTGCCAGCAGCAAGACTGGACTAGCGGGGAATGAGCAGTTCTTC
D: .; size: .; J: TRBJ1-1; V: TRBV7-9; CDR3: CASSPRAGGSVGTEAFF; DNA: TGTGCCAGCAGCCCCAGGGCGGGGGGTTCCGTGGGCACTGAAGCTTTCTTT
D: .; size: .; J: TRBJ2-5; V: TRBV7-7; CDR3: CASSFQIQETQYF; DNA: TGTGCCAGCAGCTTTCAGATACAAGAGACCCAGTACTTC
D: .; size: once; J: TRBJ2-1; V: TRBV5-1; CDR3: CASSLIRAGTYNEQFF; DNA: TGCGCCAGCAGCTTGATACGAGCAGGTACTTACAATGAGCAGTTCTTC
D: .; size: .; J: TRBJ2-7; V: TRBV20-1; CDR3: CSASGTHEQYF; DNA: TGCAGTGCTAGTGGTACACACGAGCAGTACTTC
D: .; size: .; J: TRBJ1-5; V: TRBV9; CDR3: CASSGPGRDGQPQHF; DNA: TGTGCCAGCAGCGGCCCGGGGAGGGATGGTCAGCCCCAGCATTTT
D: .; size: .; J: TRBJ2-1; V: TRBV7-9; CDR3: CASNGVGNEQFF; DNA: TGTGCCAGCAACGGGGTGGGCAATGAGCAGTTCTTC
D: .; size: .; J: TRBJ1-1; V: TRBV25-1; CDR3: CASSGPSRNTEAFF; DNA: TGTGCCAGCAGTGGCCCTTCGCGGAACACTGAAGCTTTCTTT
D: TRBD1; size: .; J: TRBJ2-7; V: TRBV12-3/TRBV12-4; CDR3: CASRAGTGYEQYF; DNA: TGTGCCAGCAGAGCCGGGACAGGCTACGAGCAGTACTTC
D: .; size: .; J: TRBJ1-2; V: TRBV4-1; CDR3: CASSQDSRRYGYTF; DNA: TGCGCCAGCAGCCAAGATAGTCGGAGGTATGGCTACACCTTC
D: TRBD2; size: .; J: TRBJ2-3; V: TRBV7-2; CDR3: CASSLWASGATDTQYF; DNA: TGTGCCAGCAGCTTATGGGCTAGCGGGGCTACAGATACGCAGTATTTT
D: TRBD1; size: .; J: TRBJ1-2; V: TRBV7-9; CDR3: CASSPGTGDHNYGYTF; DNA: TGTGCCAGCAGCCCAGGGACAGGGGACCATAACTATGGCTACACCTTC
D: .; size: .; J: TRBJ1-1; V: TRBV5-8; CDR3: CASSLPITGWNTEAFF; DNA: TGTGCCAGCAGCTTGCCCATCACAGGATGGAACACTGAAGCTTTCTTT
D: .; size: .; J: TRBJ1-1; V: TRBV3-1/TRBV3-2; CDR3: CASSQGSGTEAFF; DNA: TGTGCCAGCAGCCAAGGGTCCGGCACTGAAGCTTTCTTT
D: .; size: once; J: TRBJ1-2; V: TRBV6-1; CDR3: CASSDWAGARDGYTF; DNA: TGTGCCAGCAGTGATTGGGCAGGGGCGCGTGATGGCTACACCTTC
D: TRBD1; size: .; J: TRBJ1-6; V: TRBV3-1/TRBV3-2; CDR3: CASSQVGTDNSPLHF; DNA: TGTGCCAGCAGCCAAGTAGGGACAGATAATTCACCCCTCCACTTT
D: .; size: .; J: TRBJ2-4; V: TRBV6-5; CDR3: CASSTSPAKNIQYF; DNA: TGTGCCAGCTCCACATCCCCGGCCAAAAACATTCAGTACTTC
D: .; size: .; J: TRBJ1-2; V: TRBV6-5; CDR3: CASSKGVEDYGYTF; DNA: TGTGCCAGCAGTAAGGGGGTTGAAGACTATGGCTACACCTTC
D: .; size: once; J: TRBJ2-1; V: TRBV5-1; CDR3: CASSFSGSYNEQFF; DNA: TGCGCCAGCAGCTTTAGCGGATCCTACAATGAGCAGTTCTTC
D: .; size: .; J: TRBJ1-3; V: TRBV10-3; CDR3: CAISSGNTIYF; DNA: TGTGCCATCAGTTCGGGAAACACCATATATTTT
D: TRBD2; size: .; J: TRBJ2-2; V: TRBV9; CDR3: CASSYLAGGPIGELFF; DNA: TGTGCCAGCAGCTACCTAGCGGGGGGGCCAATCGGGGAGCTGTTTTTT
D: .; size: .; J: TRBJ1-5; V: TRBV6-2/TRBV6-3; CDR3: CASSRAGNQPQHF; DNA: TGTGCCAGCAGCCGGGCCGGTAATCAGCCCCAGCATTTT
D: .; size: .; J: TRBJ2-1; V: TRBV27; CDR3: CASSGTLYNEQFF; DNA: TGTGCCAGCAGCGGGACTCTCTACAATGAGCAGTTCTTC